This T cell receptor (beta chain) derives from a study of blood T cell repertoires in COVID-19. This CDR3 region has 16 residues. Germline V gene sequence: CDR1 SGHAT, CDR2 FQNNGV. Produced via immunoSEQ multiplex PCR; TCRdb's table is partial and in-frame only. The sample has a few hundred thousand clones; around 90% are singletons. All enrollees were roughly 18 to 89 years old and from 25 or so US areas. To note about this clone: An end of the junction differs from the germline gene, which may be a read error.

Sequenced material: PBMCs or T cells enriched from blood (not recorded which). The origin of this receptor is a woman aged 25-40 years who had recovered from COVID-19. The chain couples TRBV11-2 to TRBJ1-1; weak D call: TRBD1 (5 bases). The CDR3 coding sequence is TGTGCCAGCAGGTTAGACGGGGAGGGGAGAGCGGGCGAAGCTTTCTTT. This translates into CASRLDGEGRAGEAFF.